One and the same sample provided the 8 T cell receptor beta chains below, sequenced in a study of a mutant IDH1 vaccine in newly diagnosed glioma. The table came from immunoSEQ multiplex PCR; TCRdb's copy has only in-frame clones and leaves some out. The data contain roughly 46,000 clones, 86% of them singletons. The time point was: baseline, week 1 (first vaccination visit). The treatment was: pre-vaccination baseline after standard-of-care therapy. The sequences come from PBMCs, collected from a glioma patient treated with radiotherapy, temozolomide or both. The receptors come from a man aged 35-49 years with glioma.

This chain joins TRBV19 and TRBJ1-2, with TRBD1 identical over 9 bases. Germline loops: CDR1 LNHDA, CDR2 SQIVND (reference sequence). This CDR3 has 13 residues. With 5 bases clipped from V and 8 bases from J, the junction kept 6 bases outside the gene matches. DNA for the CDR3: TGTGCCAGTAGTTTTGGGACAGGGCAGGGCTACACCTTC. Translation: CASSFGTGQGYTF.

V is TRBV25-1 and J is TRBJ1-1, with D unresolved. The CDR3 consists of 15 residues. The V end lost 6 bases, the J end lost 1 base, and 15 bases lay between the germline ends. CDR1 is MGHDK and CDR2 is SYGVNS in the germline V gene. CDR3 in DNA: TGTGCCAGCAGCGAAGCCACCGCTGGGAACACTGAAGCTTTCTTT. Encoded protein: CASSEATAGNTEAFF. Full variable domain (rest looked up from reference TRBV25-1 and TRBJ1-1): EADIYQTPRYLVIGTGKKITLECSQTMGHDKMYWYQQDPGMELHLIHYSYGVNSTEKGDLSSESTVSRIRTEHFPLTLESARPSHTSQYLCASSEATAGNTEAFFGQGTRLTVV.

This chain links TRBV5-1 with TRBJ2-3; 12 positions match TRBD2. The trim removed 4 bases at V and 4 bases at J, leaving 4 bases unmatched. Germline V gene data show CDR1 as SGHRS and CDR2 as YFSETQ. There are 15 residues in the CDR3. The CDR3 here is CASSDGTSGSDTQYF. Here the CDR3 DNA reads TGCGCCAGCAGCGACGGGACTAGCGGGTCAGATACGCAGTATTTT.

This clone was detected once. The CDR3 loop is CASSVRAGGETQYF. For the CDR3, the DNA is TGCGCCAGCAGTGTTCGAGCGGGAGGAGAGACCCAGTACTTC. The chain combines TRBV10-2 with TRBJ2-5; the match to TRBD2 covers 9 bases. This CDR3 region has 14 residues. Per germline, CDR1 WSHSY and CDR2 SAAADI. V was pared by 4 bases and J by 4 bases, with 4 bases of the junction left unmatched.

The chain is built from TRBV19 and TRBJ2-7; D is possibly TRBD2 (6 bases). The germline CDR1 and CDR2 sequences are LNHDA and SQIVND (reference sequence). The V gene lost 1 base and the J gene lost 4 bases, with 14 bases spanning the gap. The CDR3 spans 15 residues. The DNA of the CDR3 is TGTGCCAGTAGTATAGGAGTGGGGGGAGGATACGAGCAGTACTTC. Amino acids: CASSIGVGGGYEQYF.

V usage is TRBV5-1 and J usage is TRBJ1-1, with D perhaps matching TRBD1 (6 bases). Per germline, CDR1 SGHRS and CDR2 YFSETQ. Between the trimmed V and J ends, which lost 6 bases and 5 bases, there was a span of 14 bases. The CDR3 sequence is 13 residues long. The CDR3 loop reads CASNDGGLTEAFF. The CDR3 DNA is TGCGCCAGCAACGACGGGGGGCTGACTGAAGCTTTCTTT.

The V call is TRBV27, the J call TRBJ2-7; D may be TRBD2 (5 bases). Germline assignment: CDR1 MNHEY and CDR2 SMNVEV (reference sequence). Trimming shortened V by 8 bases and J by 3 bases, and 20 bases separated the two germline ends. The CDR3 extends over 15 amino acids. In nucleotides, the CDR3 is TGTGCCAGCGGTCGGACTGAGCCCCAGCACTACGAGCAGTACTTC. Protein product: CASGRTEPQHYEQYF.

The chain has TRBV5-4 and TRBJ1-1; D is possibly TRBD1 (6 bases). Trimming left V 3 bases short and J 1 base short, with 10 bases between. CDR1 is SGHNT, CDR2 YYREEE, per germline (reference sequence). The CDR3 runs to 14 residues. CDR3 residues: CASSSVTGNTEAFF. CDR3 DNA sequence: TGTGCCAGCAGCTCGGTGACAGGGAACACTGAAGCTTTCTTT.